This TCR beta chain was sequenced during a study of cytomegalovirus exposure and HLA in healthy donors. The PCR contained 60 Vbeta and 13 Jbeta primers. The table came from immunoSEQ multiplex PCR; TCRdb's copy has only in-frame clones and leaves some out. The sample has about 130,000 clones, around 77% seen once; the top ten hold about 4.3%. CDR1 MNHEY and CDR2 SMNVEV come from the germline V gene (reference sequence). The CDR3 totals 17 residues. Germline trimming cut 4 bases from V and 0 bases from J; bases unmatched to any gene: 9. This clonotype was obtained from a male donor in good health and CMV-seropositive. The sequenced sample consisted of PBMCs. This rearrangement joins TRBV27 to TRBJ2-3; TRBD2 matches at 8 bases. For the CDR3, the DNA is TGTGCCAGCAGTTCCCGGTTGCTAGCGGGTAGCACAGATACGCAGTATTTT. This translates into CASSSRLLAGSTDTQYF.